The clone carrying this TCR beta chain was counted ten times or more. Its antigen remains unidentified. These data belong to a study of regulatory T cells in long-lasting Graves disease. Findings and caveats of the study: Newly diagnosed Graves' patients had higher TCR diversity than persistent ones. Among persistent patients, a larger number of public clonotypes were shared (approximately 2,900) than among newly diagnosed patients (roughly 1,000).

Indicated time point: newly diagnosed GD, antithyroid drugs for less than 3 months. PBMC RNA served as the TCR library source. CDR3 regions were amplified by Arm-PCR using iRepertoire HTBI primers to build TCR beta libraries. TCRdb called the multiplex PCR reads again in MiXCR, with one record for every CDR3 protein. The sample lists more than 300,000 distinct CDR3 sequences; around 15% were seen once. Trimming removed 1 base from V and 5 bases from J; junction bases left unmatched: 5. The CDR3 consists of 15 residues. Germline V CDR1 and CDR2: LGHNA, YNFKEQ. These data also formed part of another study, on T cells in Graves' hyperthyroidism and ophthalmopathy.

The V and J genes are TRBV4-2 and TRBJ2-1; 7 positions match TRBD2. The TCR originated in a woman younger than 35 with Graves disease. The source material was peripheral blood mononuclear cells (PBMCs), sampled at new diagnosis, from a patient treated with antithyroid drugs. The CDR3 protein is CASSQAGGVNNEQFF. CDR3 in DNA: TGTGCCAGCAGCCAAGCTGGGGGGGTGAACAATGAGCAGTTCTTC.